A single TCR beta chain is shown here with its context. Its antigen is unidentified. This entry is derived from a study of cytomegalovirus exposure and HLA in healthy donors. On the study more broadly: When 300 to 400 donors were genotyped, about 80% of them were found to fall in the Caucasian-associated ancestry cluster.

The CDR3 runs to 16 residues. J gave up 4 bases and V 6 bases, and 4 bases lay outside the gene matches. Germline CDR1 and CDR2: LGHNT and FRNRAP. Vbeta (60) and Jbeta (13) primers were used in the PCR. The table came from immunoSEQ multiplex PCR; TCRdb's copy has only in-frame clones and leaves some out. Among roughly 110,000 clones listed, roughly 82% were seen once. Regarding the study as a whole: It was reported that TCR beta sequences correctly inferred the HLA-A and HLA-B alleles for most subjects. The likely origin of a cluster of highly shared sequence variants was a sequencing artifact.

The receptor's source is a man between 45 and 60 years old in good health and CMV-seronegative. The sequenced material came from PBMCs. The chain couples TRBV12-5 to TRBJ2-1; 15 nucleotides line up with TRBD2. CDR3 DNA sequence: TGTGCTAGTGGGCGGACTAGCGGGGGGGGATACAATGAGCAGTTCTTC. This codes for CASGRTSGGGYNEQFF. Full variable domain (rest looked up from reference TRBV12-5 and TRBJ2-1): DARVTQTPRHKVTEMGQEVTMRCQPILGHNTVFWYRQTMMQGLELLAYFRNRAPLDDSGMPKDRFSAEMPDATLATLKIQPSEPRDSAVYFCASGRTSGGGYNEQFFGPGTRLTVL.